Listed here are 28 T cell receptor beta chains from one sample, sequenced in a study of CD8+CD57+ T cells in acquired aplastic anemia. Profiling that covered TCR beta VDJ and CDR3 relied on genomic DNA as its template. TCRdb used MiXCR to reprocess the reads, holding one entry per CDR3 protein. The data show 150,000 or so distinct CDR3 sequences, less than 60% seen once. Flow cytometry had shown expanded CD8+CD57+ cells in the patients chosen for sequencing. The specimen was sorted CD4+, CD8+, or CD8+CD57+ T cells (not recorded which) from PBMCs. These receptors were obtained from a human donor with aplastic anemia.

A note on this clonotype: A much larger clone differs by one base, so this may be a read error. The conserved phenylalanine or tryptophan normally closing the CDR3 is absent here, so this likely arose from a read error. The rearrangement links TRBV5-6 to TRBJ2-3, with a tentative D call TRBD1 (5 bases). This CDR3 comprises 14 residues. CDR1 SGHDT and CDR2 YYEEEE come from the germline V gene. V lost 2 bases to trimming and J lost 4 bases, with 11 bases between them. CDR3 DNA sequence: TGTGCCAGCAGCTTCAGGGTTATAGCAGATACGCAGTATCTT. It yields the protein CASSFRVIADTQYL.

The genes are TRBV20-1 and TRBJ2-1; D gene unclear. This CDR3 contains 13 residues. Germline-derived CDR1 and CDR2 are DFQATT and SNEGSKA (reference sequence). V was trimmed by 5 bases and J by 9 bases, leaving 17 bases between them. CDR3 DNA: TGCAGTGCTGATAAGACCAGTCGCCTTGAGCAGTTCTTC. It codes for CSADKTSRLEQFF.

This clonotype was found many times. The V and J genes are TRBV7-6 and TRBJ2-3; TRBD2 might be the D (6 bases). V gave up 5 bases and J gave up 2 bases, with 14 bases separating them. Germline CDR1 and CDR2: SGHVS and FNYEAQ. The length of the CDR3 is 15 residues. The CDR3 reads CASSVTSFITDTQYF. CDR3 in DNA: TGTGCCAGCAGCGTGACTAGTTTCATCACAGATACGCAGTATTTT.

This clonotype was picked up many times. CDR3 DNA: TGTGCCAGCAGCTTAGCGGCAGGGGCAGGGGAGACCCAGTACTTC. Translating gives CASSLAAGAGETQYF. The chain combines TRBV7-9 with TRBJ2-5; TRBD1 might be the D (6 bases). CDR1 is SEHNR, CDR2 FQNEAQ, per germline (reference sequence). This CDR3 spans 15 amino acids. V was clipped by 0 bases and J by 5 bases, with 13 bases between them.

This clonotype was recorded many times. CDR3 in amino acids: CASSPGGQGGTSPLHF. The CDR3 coding sequence is TGTGCCAGCAGCCCAGGGGGGCAGGGTGGTACCTCACCCCTCCACTTT. The V and J genes are TRBV7-3 and TRBJ1-6, with 7 bases identical to TRBD1. Losses at the gene ends were 5 bases for V and 10 bases for J; bases not matched to a gene: 14. The CDR3 runs 16 residues. Germline CDR1 reads SGHTA; CDR2 reads FQGTGA.

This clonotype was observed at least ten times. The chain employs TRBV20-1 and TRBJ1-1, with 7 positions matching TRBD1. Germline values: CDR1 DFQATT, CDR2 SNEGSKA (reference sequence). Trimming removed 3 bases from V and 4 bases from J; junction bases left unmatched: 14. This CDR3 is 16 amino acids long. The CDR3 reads CSASPPQQGPFTEAFF. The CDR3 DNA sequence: TGCAGTGCTAGTCCCCCCCAACAGGGGCCCTTCACTGAAGCTTTCTTT.

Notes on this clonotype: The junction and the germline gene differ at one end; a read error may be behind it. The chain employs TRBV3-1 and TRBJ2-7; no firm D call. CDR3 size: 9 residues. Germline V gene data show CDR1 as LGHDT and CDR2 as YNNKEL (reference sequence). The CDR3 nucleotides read TGTGCCAGCAGCCTCTCACCGAACTTC. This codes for CASSLSPNF.

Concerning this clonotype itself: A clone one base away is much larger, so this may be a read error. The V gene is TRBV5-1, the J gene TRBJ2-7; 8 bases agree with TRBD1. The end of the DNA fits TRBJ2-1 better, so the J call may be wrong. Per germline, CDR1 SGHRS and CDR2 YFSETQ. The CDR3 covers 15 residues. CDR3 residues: CVSSSTGEVYNEQFF. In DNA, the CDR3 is TGCGTCAGCAGCTCGACAGGGGAGGTTTACAATGAGCAGTTCTTC.

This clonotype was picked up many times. The CDR3 coding sequence is TGTGCCAGCACTCCGCGGCTAGCGGGGGGCAGCTCCTACGAGCAGTACTTC. Translating it yields CASTPRLAGGSSYEQYF. The chain joins TRBV2 to TRBJ2-7; TRBD2 agrees at 11 bases. The CDR3 runs to 17 residues. CDR1 is SNHLY and CDR2 is FYNNEI in the germline V gene. Trimming removed 7 bases from V and 0 bases from J; junction bases left unmatched: 11. The whole variable domain, filled in from reference TRBV2 and TRBJ2-7, reads EPEVTQTPSHQVTQMGQEVILRCVPISNHLYFYWYRQILGQKVEFLVSFYNNEISEKSEIFDDQFSVERPDGSNFTLKIRSTKLEDSAMYFCASTPRLAGGSSYEQYFGPGTRLTVT.

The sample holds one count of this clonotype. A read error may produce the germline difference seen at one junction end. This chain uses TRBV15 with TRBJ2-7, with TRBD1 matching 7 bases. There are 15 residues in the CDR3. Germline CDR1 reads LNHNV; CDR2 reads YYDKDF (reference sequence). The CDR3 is CATSGLGDSSSEQYF. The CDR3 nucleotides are TGTGCCACCAGCGGGTTAGGGGACAGCTCCTCCGAGCAGTACTTC.

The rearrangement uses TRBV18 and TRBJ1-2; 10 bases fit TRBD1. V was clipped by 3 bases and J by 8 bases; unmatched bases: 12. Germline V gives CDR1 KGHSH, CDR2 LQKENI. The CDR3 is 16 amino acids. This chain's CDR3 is CASSPSRDRGAGGYTF. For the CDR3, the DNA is TGTGCCAGCTCACCCTCCCGGGACAGGGGCGCGGGAGGCTACACCTTC.

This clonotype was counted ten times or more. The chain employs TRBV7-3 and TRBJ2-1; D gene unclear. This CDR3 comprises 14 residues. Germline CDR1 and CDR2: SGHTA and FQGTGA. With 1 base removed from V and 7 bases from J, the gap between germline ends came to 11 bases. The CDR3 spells CASSLNSLSNEQFF. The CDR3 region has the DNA TGTGCCAGCAGCTTAAACTCTTTGAGTAATGAGCAGTTCTTC.

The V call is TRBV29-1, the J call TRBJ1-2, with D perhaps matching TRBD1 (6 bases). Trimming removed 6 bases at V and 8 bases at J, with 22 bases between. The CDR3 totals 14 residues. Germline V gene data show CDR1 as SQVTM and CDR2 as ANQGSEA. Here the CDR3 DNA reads TGCAGCGTCGTGCCAGCTGGGGGGGCCGGGGGCTACACCTTC. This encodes CSVVPAGGAGGYTF.

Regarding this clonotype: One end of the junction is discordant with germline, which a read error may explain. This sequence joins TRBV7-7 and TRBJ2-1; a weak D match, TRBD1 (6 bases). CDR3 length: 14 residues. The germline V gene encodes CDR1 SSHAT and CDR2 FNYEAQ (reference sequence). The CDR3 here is CASSLMHRANEQFF. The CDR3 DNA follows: TGTGCTAGCAGCCTCATGCACAGGGCGAATGAGCAGTTCTTC.

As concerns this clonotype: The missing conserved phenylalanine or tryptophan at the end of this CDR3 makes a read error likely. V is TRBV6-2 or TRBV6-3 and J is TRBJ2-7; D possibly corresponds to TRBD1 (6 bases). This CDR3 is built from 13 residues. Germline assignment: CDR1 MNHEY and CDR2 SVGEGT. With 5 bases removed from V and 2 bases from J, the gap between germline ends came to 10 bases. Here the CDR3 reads CASSPTGTYEQYL. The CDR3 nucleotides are TGTGCCAGCAGTCCCACAGGGACCTACGAGCAGTACCTC.

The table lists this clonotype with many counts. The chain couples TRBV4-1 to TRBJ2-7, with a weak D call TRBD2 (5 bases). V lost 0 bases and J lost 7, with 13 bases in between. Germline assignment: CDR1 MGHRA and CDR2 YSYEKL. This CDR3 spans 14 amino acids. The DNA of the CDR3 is TGCGCCAGCAGCCAAGATACCGGGGATGGAGAGCAGTACTTC. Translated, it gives CASSQDTGDGEQYF.

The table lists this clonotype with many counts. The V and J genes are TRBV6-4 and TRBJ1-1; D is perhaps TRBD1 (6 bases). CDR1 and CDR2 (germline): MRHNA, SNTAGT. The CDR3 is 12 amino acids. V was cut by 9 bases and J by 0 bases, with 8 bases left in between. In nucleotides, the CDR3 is TGTGCCAGGGGGGCTCTGAACACTGAAGCTTTCTTT. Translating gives CARGALNTEAFF.

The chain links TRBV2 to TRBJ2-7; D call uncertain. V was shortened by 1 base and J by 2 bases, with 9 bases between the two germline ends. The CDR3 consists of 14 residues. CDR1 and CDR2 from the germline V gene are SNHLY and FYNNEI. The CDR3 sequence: CASSEVGSPYEQYF. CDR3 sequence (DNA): TGTGCCAGCAGTGAAGTAGGGTCACCCTACGAGCAGTACTTC.

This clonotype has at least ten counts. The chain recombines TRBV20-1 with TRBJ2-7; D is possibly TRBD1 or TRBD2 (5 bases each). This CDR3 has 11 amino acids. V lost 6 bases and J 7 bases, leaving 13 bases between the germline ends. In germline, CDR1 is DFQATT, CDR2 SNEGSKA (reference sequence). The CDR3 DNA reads TGCAGTGCCGGGACGGCCTTAGAGCAGTACTTC. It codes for CSAGTALEQYF.

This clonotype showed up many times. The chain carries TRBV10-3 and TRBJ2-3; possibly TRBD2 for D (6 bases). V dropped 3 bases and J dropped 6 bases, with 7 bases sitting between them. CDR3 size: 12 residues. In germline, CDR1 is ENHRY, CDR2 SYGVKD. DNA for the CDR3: TGTGCCATCAGTGAACGGGGGGATACGCAGTATTTT. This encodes CAISERGDTQYF.

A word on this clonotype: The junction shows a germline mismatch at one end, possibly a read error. The CDR3 loop reads CVSSPTGPEAFF. The DNA for the CDR3 is TGTGTCAGCAGCCCGACAGGGCCTGAGGCTTTCTTT. The gene calls are TRBV7-9 and TRBJ1-1; 7 bases match TRBD1. Germline lookup yields CDR1 SEHNR and CDR2 FQNEAQ (reference sequence). The CDR3 is 12 amino acids.

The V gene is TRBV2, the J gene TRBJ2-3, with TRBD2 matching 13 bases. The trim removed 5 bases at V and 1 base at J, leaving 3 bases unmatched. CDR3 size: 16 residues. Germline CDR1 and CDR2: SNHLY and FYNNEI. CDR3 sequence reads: CASSRLAGGGTDTQYF. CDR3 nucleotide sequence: TGTGCCAGCAGTAGACTAGCGGGGGGAGGCACAGATACGCAGTATTTT.

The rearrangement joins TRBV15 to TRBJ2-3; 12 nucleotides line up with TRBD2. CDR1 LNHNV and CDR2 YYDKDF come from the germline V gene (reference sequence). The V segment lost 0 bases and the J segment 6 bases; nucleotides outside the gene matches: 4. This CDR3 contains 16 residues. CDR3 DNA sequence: TGTGCCACCAGCAGAGAACTAGCGGGGGGAGGGGATACGCAGTATTTT. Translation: CATSRELAGGGDTQYF.

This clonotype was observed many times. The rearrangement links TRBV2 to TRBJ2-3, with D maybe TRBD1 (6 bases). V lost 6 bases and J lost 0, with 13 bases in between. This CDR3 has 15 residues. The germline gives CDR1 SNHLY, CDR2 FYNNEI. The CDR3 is CASSPDSPSTDTQYF. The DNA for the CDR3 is TGTGCCAGCAGCCCGGACAGTCCTAGCACAGATACGCAGTATTTT.

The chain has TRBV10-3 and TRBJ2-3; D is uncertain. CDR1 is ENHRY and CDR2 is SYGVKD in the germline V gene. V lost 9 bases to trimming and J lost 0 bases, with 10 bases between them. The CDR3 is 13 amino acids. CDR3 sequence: CAIRSQSTDTQYF. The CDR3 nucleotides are TGTGCCATTCGGTCCCAGAGCACAGATACGCAGTATTTT.

The DNA of the CDR3 is TGTGCCAGCAGCTTAAACCCAGGGCTAGGCTACGAGCAGTACTTC. Its protein is CASSLNPGLGYEQYF. The chain links TRBV11-3 to TRBJ2-7, with D maybe TRBD1 (5 bases). Germline loops: CDR1 SGHNT, CDR2 YENEEA. This CDR3 contains 15 residues. Trimming cost V 2 bases and J 3 bases, with 14 bases left between them.

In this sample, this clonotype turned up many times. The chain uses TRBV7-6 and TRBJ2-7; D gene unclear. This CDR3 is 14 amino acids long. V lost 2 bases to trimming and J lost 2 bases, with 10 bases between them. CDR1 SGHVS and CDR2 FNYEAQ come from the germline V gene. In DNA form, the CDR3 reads TGTGCCAGCAGCTTAAGCCCGGTCCCCTACGAGCAGTACTTC. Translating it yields CASSLSPVPYEQYF.

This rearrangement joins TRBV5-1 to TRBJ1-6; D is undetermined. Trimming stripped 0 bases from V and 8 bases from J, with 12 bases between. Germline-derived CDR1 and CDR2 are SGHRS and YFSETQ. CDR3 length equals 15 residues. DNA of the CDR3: TGCGCCAGCAGCTTGGTTGGGGATAACCATTCACCCCTCCACTTT. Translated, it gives CASSLVGDNHSPLHF.